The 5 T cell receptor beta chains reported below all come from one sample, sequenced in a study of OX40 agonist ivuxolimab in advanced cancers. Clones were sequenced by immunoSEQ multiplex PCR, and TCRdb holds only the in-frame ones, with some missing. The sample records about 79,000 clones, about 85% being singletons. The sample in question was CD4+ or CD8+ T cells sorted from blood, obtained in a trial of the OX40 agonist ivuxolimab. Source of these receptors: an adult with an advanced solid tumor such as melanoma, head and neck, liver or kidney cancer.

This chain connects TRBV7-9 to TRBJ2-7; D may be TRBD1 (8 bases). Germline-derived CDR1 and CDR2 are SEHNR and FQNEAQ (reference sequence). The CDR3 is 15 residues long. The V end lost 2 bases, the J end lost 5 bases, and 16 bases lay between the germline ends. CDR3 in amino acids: CASSLKRQGRDEQYF. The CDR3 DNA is TGTGCCAGCAGCTTAAAACGACAGGGGAGGGACGAGCAGTACTTC.

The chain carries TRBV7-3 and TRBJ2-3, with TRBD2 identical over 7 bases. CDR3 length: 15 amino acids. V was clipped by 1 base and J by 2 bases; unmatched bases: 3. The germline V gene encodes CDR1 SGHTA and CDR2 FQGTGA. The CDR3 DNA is TGTGCCAGCAGCTTAAGGGGAGGGATCACAGATACGCAGTATTTT. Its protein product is CASSLRGGITDTQYF.

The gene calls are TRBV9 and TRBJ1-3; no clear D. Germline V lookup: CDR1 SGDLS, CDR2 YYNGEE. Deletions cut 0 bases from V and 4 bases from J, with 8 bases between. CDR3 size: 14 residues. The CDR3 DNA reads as TGTGCCAGCAGCGTAGAAGGGCTCGGAAACACCATATATTTT. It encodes CASSVEGLGNTIYF. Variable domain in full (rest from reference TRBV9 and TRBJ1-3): DSGVTQTPKHLITATGQRVTLRCSPRSGDLSVYWYQQSLDQGLQFLIQYYNGEERAKGNILERFSAQQFPDLHSELNLSSLELGDSALYFCASSVEGLGNTIYFGEGSWLTVV.

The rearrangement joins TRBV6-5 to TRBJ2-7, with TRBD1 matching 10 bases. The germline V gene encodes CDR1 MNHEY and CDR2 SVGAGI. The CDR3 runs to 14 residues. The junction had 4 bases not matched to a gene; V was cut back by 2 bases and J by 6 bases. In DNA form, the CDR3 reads TGTGCCAGCAGTTACAGGACAGGGGGAGTCGAGCAGTACTTC. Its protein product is CASSYRTGGVEQYF.

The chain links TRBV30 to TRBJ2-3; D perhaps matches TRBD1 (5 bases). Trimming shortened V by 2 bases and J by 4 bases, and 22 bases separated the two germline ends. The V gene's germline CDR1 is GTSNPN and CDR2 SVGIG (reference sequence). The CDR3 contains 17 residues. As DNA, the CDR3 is TGTGCCTGGAGTATCCCAATACAGTGGGGCAGCCCAGATACGCAGTATTTT. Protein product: CAWSIPIQWGSPDTQYF.